This T cell receptor beta chain emerged from a study of T cell repertoires in cytomegalovirus infection (dated by TCRdb to the late 2010s). Regarding the study in general: Peptide stimulations targeted recently identified HLA-C-restricted CMV epitopes, whose presentation resists viral immunomodulation, together with well-studied HLA-B-restricted epitopes. The HLA type of each donor mattered for the analysis, because public TCR beta signatures pointed to carriage of CMV infection along with the matching HLA type.

TCRdb records Illumina HiSeq 1500 as the sequencer. TCRdb reworked the public reads: Q25 trimming with fastp, MiXCR clone assembly, productive beta chains retained. All rows with the same CDR3 protein become a single entry with the most common DNA and genes. This sample comprises about 900,000 distinct CDR3 sequences, under 40% of them detected only once. The leading ten clones occupy 10% to 15% of the sample. In the case of this clonotype: Its antigen target is currently unknown. No per-base quality is available; no much larger clone lies one base away.

The label giving this sample's treatment or condition can be read as: in vitro stimulation with specific CMV peptide epitopes to enrich CMV-specific T cells. The CDR3 has 16 amino acids, counting the end cysteine and phenylalanine. Just CDR3 DNA is preserved here, 48 bases in frame from base 1. From the germline V gene (reference sequence), CDR1 is LNHDA and CDR2 is SQIVND. V is cut back by 2 bases and J by 3 bases, with 9 bases in the junction unmatched. On the study overall, not on this receptor specifically: The ex vivo response was dominated by HLA-C-restricted CMV-specific TCR beta clonotypes, which also provided the single most frequent clonotype in two of eight donors. Cumulative frequency of public TCR beta family members discriminated carriers of CMV infection plus the relevant HLA type in this cohort and an independent roughly 330-donor cohort.

The material was cultured CD8+ T cells from PBMCs, obtained from culture after CMV antigen stimulation. This receptor was identified in a human donor in good health (CMV status not recorded). Some clones in this sample may be carry-over from other donors' samples. The receptor chain draws on TRBV19 and TRBJ1-1; TRBD1 aligns with 7 central bases. At the DNA level, the sequence is TGTGCCAGTAGTATATGGGACAGAACCACCGACACTGAAGCTTTCTTT. Translation gives CASSIWDRTTDTEAFF. The full variable domain, with segments outside the CDR3 supplied by the reference TRBV19 and TRBJ1-1 proteins, appears as DGGITQSPKYLFRKEGQNVTLSCEQNLNHDAMYWYRQDPGQGLRLIYYSQIVNDFQKGDIAEGYSVSREKKESFPLTVTSAQKNPTAFYLCASSIWDRTTDTEAFFGQGTRLTVV.